This T cell receptor (beta chain) was recorded in a study of blood T cell repertoires in COVID-19. The authors' processing: Amplification of reference gene primers was used by the study to estimate nucleated cell counts. Assay: immunoSEQ multiplex PCR; the TCRdb copy retains only in-frame clones and omits some. That table furnishes V, J and clone size, whereas the DNA furnished D and trimming. In the table there are some 300,000 clones, about 89% of which are singletons. V dropped 1 base and J dropped 0; count of bases not matched to a gene: 5. This CDR3 is 16 amino acids long. Per germline, CDR1 LNHDA and CDR2 SQIVND (reference sequence). Residents of 24 US areas, aged roughly 18 to 95 years, made up the participants. Categorization into cohorts depended on clinical history that participants reported.

The receptor comes from a woman aged 40 to 50 who had recovered from COVID-19. The chain has TRBV19 and TRBJ2-7; 8 bases agree with TRBD2. The source material was PBMCs or T cells enriched from blood (not recorded which). CDR3 DNA sequence: TGTGCCAGTAGTATAGCCAGCGGGGGCCTCTCCTACGAGCAGTACTTC. This codes for CASSIASGGLSYEQYF. Filled out from reference TRBV19 and TRBJ2-7, the complete variable domain reads DGGITQSPKYLFRKEGQNVTLSCEQNLNHDAMYWYRQDPGQGLRLIYYSQIVNDFQKGDIAEGYSVSREKKESFPLTVTSAQKNPTAFYLCASSIASGGLSYEQYFGPGTRLTVT.